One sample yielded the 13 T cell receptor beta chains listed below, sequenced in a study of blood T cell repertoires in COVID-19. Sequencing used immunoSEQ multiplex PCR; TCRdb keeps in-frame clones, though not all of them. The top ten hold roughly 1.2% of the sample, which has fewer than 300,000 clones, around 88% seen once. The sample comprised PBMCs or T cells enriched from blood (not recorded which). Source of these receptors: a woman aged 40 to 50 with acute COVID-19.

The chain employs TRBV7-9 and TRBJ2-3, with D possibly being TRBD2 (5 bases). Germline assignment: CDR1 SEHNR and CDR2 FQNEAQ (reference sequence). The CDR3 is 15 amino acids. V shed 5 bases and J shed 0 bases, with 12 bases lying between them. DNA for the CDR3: TGTGCCAGCAGCCCGCCGGGAATCAGCACAGATACGCAGTATTTT. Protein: CASSPPGISTDTQYF.

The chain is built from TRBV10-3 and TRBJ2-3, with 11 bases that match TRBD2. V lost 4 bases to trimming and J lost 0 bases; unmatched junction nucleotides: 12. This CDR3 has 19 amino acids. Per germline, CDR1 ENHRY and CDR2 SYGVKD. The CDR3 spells CAISGSAASGRSSTDTQYF. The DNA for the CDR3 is TGTGCCATCAGTGGTAGTGCAGCTAGCGGGAGGTCTAGCACAGATACGCAGTATTTT.

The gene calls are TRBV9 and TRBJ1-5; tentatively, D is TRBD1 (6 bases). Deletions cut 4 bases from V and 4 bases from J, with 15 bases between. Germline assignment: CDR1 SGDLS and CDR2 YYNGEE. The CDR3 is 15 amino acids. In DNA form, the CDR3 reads TGTGCCAGCAGCCCCCGGGACAAACCAAATCAGCCCCAGCATTTT. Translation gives CASSPRDKPNQPQHF.

CDR3 protein: CASSLREVGVSYNEQFF. The CDR3 DNA is TGTGCCAGCAGCCTAAGGGAAGTCGGGGTTTCCTACAATGAGCAGTTCTTC. J is TRBJ2-1 and V is TRBV2, with D possibly matching TRBD2 (5 bases). This CDR3 spans 17 amino acids. Trimming left V 6 bases short and J 1 base short, with 19 bases between. CDR1 is SNHLY and CDR2 is FYNNEI in the germline V gene.

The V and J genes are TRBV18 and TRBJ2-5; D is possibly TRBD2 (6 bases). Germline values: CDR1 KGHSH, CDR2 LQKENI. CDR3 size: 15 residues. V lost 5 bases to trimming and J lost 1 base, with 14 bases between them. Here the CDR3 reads CASSEPRDSQETQYF. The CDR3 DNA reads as TGTGCCAGCTCAGAGCCCCGGGACTCCCAAGAGACCCAGTACTTC.

CDR3 residues: CASSYGGQGGDEKLFF. In DNA, the CDR3 is TGTGCCAGCAGTTACGGGGGACAGGGAGGGGATGAAAAACTGTTTTTT. The V call is TRBV6-5, the J call TRBJ1-4, with TRBD1 identical over 9 bases. Germline V CDR1 and CDR2: MNHEY, SVGAGI. V shed 2 bases and J 6 bases; nucleotides not matched to a gene: 7. CDR3 length: 16 amino acids.

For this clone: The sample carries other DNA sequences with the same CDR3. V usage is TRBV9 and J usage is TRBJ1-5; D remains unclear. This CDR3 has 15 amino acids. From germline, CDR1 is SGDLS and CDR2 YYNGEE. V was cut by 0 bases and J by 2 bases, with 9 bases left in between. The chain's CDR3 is CASSVGVGGNQPQHF. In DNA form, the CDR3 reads TGTGCCAGCAGCGTAGGCGTAGGAGGCAATCAGCCCCAGCATTTT.

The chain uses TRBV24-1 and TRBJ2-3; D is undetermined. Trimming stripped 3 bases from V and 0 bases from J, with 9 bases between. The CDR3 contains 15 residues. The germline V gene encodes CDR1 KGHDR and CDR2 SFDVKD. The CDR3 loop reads CATSDQIESTDTQYF. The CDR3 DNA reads TGTGCCACCAGTGATCAAATAGAAAGCACAGATACGCAGTATTTT.

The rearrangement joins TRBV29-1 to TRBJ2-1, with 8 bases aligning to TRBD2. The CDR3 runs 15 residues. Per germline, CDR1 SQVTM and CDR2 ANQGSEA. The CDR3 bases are TGCGCCTACACTAGCGGCCAAAGGTCCTACAATGAGCAGTTCTTC. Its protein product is CAYTSGQRSYNEQFF.

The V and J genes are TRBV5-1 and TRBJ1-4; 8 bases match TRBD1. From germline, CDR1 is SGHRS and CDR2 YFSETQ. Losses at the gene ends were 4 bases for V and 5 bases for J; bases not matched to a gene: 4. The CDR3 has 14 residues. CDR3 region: CASSATGENEKLFF. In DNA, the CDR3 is TGCGCCAGCAGCGCGACAGGGGAAAATGAAAAACTGTTTTTT.

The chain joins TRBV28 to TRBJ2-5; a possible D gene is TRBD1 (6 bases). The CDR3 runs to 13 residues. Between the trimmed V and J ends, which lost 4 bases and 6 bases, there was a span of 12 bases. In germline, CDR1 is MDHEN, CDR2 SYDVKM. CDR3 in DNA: TGTGCCAGCAGTTCCCAGGGGTGGCAGACCCAGTACTTC. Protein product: CASSSQGWQTQYF.

DNA for the CDR3: TGCGCCAGCAGCTTAACAGTAGGGGAGAACACTGAAGCTTTCTTT. Its translation is CASSLTVGENTEAFF. The chain uses TRBV5-1 and TRBJ1-1, with TRBD1 as a possible D gene (5 bases). There are 15 residues in the CDR3. CDR1 and CDR2 (germline): SGHRS, YFSETQ. The V end lost 2 bases, the J end lost 1 base, and 12 bases lay between the germline ends.

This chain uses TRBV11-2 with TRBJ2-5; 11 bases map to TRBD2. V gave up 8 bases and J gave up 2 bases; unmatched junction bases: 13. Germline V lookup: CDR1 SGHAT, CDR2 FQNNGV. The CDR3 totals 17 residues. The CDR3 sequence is CASGVALAGGKQETQYF. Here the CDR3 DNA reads TGTGCCAGCGGGGTGGCGCTAGCGGGAGGTAAACAAGAGACCCAGTACTTC. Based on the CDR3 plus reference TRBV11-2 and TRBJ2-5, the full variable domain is EAGVAQSPRYKIIEKRQSVAFWCNPISGHATLYWYQQILGQGPKLLIQFQNNGVVDDSQLPKDRFSAERLKGVDSTLKIQPAKLEDSAVYLCASGVALAGGKQETQYFGPGTRLLVL.